This passage covers 10 T cell receptor beta chains from one sample sequenced in a study of shared clonotypes between healthy human individuals. Clones were read by immunoSEQ multiplex PCR, and TCRdb kept only the in-frame ones, dropping some. The repertoire has under 850,000 clones, over 60% of them found once; the top ten carry over 1.5%. The sequenced sample was memory CD4+ T cells sorted from blood. Sample subset: CD45RA-negative fraction. These receptors were taken from a woman under 40 in good health.

This chain joins TRBV9 and TRBJ2-1; unclear D gene. CDR3 size: 11 residues. The germline gives CDR1 SGDLS, CDR2 YYNGEE. The V gene lost 5 bases and the J gene lost 9 bases, with 9 bases spanning the gap. The CDR3 DNA is TGTGCCAGCAGTGGCCGTGGTGAGCAGTTCTTC. Translation gives CASSGRGEQFF.

The table lists this clone with a few counts. The chain links TRBV13 to TRBJ2-6; 9 nucleotides line up with TRBD1. V lost 6 bases to trimming and J lost 2 bases; unmatched junction nucleotides: 2. The CDR3 is 15 amino acids. CDR1 and CDR2 from the germline V gene are PRHDT and FYEKMQ (reference sequence). The CDR3 nucleotides read TGTGCCAGCAGTAGGGACAGGGCTGGGGCCAACGTCCTGACTTTC. It codes for CASSRDRAGANVLTF. The full variable domain, its missing parts supplied by reference TRBV13 and TRBJ2-6, is AAGVIQSPRHLIKEKRETATLKCYPIPRHDTVYWYQQGPGQDPQFLISFYEKMQSDKGSIPDRFSAQQFSDYHSELNMSSLELGDSALYFCASSRDRAGANVLTFGAGSRLTVL.

This chain connects TRBV11-2 to TRBJ2-7, with 14 bases lining up with TRBD2. From germline, CDR1 is SGHAT and CDR2 FQNNGV. The CDR3 is 14 residues long. The J segment lost 6 bases and the V segment lost 8 bases, leaving 6 bases of the junction unmatched. The CDR3 nucleotides read TGTGCCAGCGCTCCGGGACTAGCGGGAGTCGAGCAGTACTTC. Protein sequence: CASAPGLAGVEQYF.

The count of this clone is one. The chain employs TRBV5-6 and TRBJ1-1; D unclear. Trimming stripped 4 bases from V and 0 bases from J, with 7 bases between. The germline V gene encodes CDR1 SGHDT and CDR2 YYEEEE. The CDR3 sequence is 13 residues long. CDR3 nucleotides: TGTGCCAGCAGCGTCATTATGAACACTGAAGCTTTCTTT. As protein: CASSVIMNTEAFF.

This chain joins TRBV6-5 and TRBJ2-7, with D possibly being TRBD2 (7 bases). The length of the CDR3 is 16 residues. V lost 0 bases and J lost 3, with 15 bases in between. Looked up from germline, CDR1 is MNHEY and CDR2 is SVGAGI. CDR3 nucleotide sequence: TGTGCCAGCAGTTACTCGAGGGGGGAGGGGAGCTACGAGCAGTACTTC. Translated, it gives CASSYSRGEGSYEQYF.

The gene calls are TRBV7-9 and TRBJ2-7, with TRBD1 identical over 9 bases. V lost 4 bases and J lost 7; bases outside the gene matches: 11. Germline V gene data show CDR1 as SEHNR and CDR2 as FQNEAQ (reference sequence). The CDR3 length is 15 residues. CDR3 in DNA: TGTGCCAGCAGCTCACAACAGGGGGCGATGGGGGAGCAGTACTTC. The encoded protein is CASSSQQGAMGEQYF. Supplemented by reference TRBV7-9 and TRBJ2-7, the full variable domain reads DTGVSQNPRHKITKRGQNVTFRCDPISEHNRLYWYRQTLGQGPEFLTYFQNEAQLEKSRLLSDRFSAERPKGSFSTLEIQRTEQGDSAMYLCASSSQQGAMGEQYFGPGTRLTVT.

The chain combines TRBV7-2 with TRBJ1-1, with D perhaps TRBD1 (5 bases). Trimming shortened V by 5 bases and J by 6 bases, and 16 bases separated the two germline ends. The CDR3 runs 14 residues. From germline, CDR1 is SGHTA and CDR2 FQGNSA. CDR3 coding DNA: TGTGCCAGCAGCCTGGGACTTACGCGCTCTGAAGCTTTCTTT. Translating gives CASSLGLTRSEAFF.

This clone has at least ten counts. V is TRBV7-9 and J is TRBJ2-3; 8 nucleotides align to TRBD1. Germline trimming cut 6 bases from V and 1 base from J; bases unmatched to any gene: 0. Germline V gene lookup returns CDR1 SEHNR and CDR2 FQNEAQ (reference sequence). The CDR3 covers 13 residues. The chain's CDR3 is CASRQGGTDTQYF. The CDR3 DNA reads TGTGCCAGCAGACAGGGGGGCACAGATACGCAGTATTTT.

V gene TRBV5-1 combines with J gene TRBJ1-1; D gene uncertain. Germline V CDR1 and CDR2: SGHRS, YFSETQ. The V end was cut by 4 bases, the J end by 1 base, with 14 bases between. This CDR3 is built from 15 residues. The chain's CDR3 is CASSPRQWGNTEAFF. The CDR3 coding sequence is TGCGCCAGCAGCCCTAGGCAATGGGGGAACACTGAAGCTTTCTTT.

The chain joins TRBV5-1 to TRBJ2-1, with TRBD2 matching over 10 bases. V lost 5 bases and J lost 0; bases outside the gene matches: 23. Germline lookup yields CDR1 SGHRS and CDR2 YFSETQ. The CDR3 loop spans 22 amino acids. The CDR3 protein is CASRPQGVLAGVPPSSYNEQFF. The CDR3 DNA sequence: TGCGCCAGCAGACCACAGGGGGTCCTAGCGGGAGTACCTCCTAGCTCCTACAATGAGCAGTTCTTC.